The 20 T cell receptor beta chains given below trace back to one sample, sequenced in a study of tissue T cells after allogeneic stem cell transplantation. As to time point: mouse harvest day 7 after allogeneic transplant. Mouse grafts combined 10^7 T-cell-depleted bone marrow cells with 10^6 splenic CD5+ T cells. Profiling relied on immunoSEQ multiplex PCR, and the TCRdb table lists in-frame clones only, not all of them. The sample contains 2,500 to 3,500 clones, around 50% of which appear only once. The source material was gut tissue. The source is a female BALB/c mouse given C57BL/6 T cells with graft-versus-host disease after an allogeneic hematopoietic cell transplant.

As concerns this clone: The gene names given are mouse names. The CDR3 end is not reached by the read, which stops 1 residue before it; the germline J gene fills it in. V usage is TRBV26 and J usage is TRBJ2-7, with TRBD1 matching over 9 bases. There are 14 residues in the CDR3. V trimming: 5 bases; J trimming: 2 bases; junction bases outside the gene matches: 4. The germline gives CDR1 KGHPV, CDR2 FQNQEV (reference sequence). CDR3 DNA, as far as it was read: TGTGCCAGCAGTACCGGGACAGGGCCCTATGAACAGTAC. Translating it yields CASSTGTGPYEQY. The whole CDR3 is CASSTGTGPYEQYF. Complete variable domain (other parts from reference TRBV26 and TRBJ2-7): NSKVIQTPRYLVKGQGQKAKMRCIPEKGHPVVFWYQQNKNNEFKFLINFQNQEVLQQIDMTEKRFSAECPSNSPCSLEIQSSEAGDSALYLCASSTGTGPYEQYFGPGTRLTVL.

A remark on this clone: Mouse gene names and germline throughout. The read stops 1 residue short of the end of the CDR3; the missing end is completed from the germline J gene. The V and J genes are TRBV13-3 and TRBJ1-2, with a possible D match to TRBD1 (6 bases). CDR3 length equals 14 residues. V shed 2 bases and J shed 2 bases, with 10 bases lying between them. Germline-derived CDR1 and CDR2 are NNHDY and SYVADS. This CDR3 reads CASSEGQTNSDYTF. Partial CDR3 DNA: TGTGCCAGCAGTGAAGGACAGACTAACTCCGACTACACC.

This clone has more than one count but fewer than ten. Mouse gene names apply. The read is 1 residue too short to cover the CDR3 end, so that end is filled in from the germline J gene. This sample includes further DNA sequences coding for the same CDR3. This chain links TRBV26 with TRBJ1-2, with D possibly being TRBD1 (5 bases). V was trimmed by 4 bases and J by 0 bases, leaving 9 bases between them. This CDR3 is 14 amino acids long. The germline V gene has CDR1 KGHPV and CDR2 FQNQEV (reference sequence). The CDR3 region is CASSRGHSNSDYTF. The sequenced part of the CDR3 DNA is TGTGCCAGCAGTCGAGGACATTCAAACTCCGACTACACC.

Comments on this clone: Gene names and germline refer to mouse. From the germline J gene comes the end of the CDR3, since the read stops 1 residue before it. The gene calls are TRBV26 and TRBJ1-4; 8 nucleotides match TRBD1. The CDR3 sequence is 14 residues long. V lost 6 bases to trimming and J lost 7 bases; unmatched junction nucleotides: 7. The germline CDR1 and CDR2 sequences are KGHPV and FQNQEV (reference sequence). The sequenced part of the CDR3 DNA is TGTGCCAGCAGCCGGACAGGGAGGAGCGAAAGATTATTT. Amino acid sequence: CASSRTGRSERLF. The entire CDR3 is CASSRTGRSERLFF.

A word on this clone: These gene names are mouse names. The read is 1 residue too short to cover the CDR3 end, so that end is filled in from the germline J gene. This chain uses TRBV15 with TRBJ2-1, with 7 bases that match TRBD1. The trim removed 1 base at V and 3 bases at J, leaving 3 bases unmatched. Germline lookup yields CDR1 SGHND and CDR2 FRSKSL. This CDR3 region has 15 residues. CDR3 sequence reads: CASSLEAGGYAEQFF. The sequenced part of the CDR3 DNA is TGTGCCAGCAGTTTAGAGGCAGGGGGCTATGCTGAGCAGTTC.

With respect to this clone: Mouse gene names apply. The read falls 1 residue short of the CDR3 end, and the missing part is taken from the germline J gene. The chain is built from TRBV12-2 and TRBJ2-3, with D hard to call. The CDR3 spans 14 residues. The germline V gene encodes CDR1 SGHLS and CDR2 HYDKME. V was pared by 1 base and J by 0 bases, with 7 bases between. CDR3 bases read: TGTGCCAGCTCTCTATACAGTAGTGCAGAAACGCTGTAT. This codes for CASSLYSSAETLY. The entire CDR3 sequence reads CASSLYSSAETLYF.

Details on this clone: Gene names are the mouse ones. The read gets to within 1 residue of the CDR3 end, and the germline J gene fills in the rest. The chain couples TRBV1 to TRBJ1-1, with D perhaps TRBD1 (5 bases). CDR1 NSQYPW and CDR2 LRSPGD come from the germline V gene (reference sequence). CDR3 length: 14 amino acids. Between the trimmed V and J ends, which lost 3 bases and 4 bases, there was a span of 12 bases. The sequenced CDR3 bases are TGCACCTGCAGTGCTGCGGGGCCGGGCACAGAAGTCTTC. It codes for CTCSAAGPGTEVF. The whole CDR3 is CTCSAAGPGTEVFF.

As to this clone: Gene and germline names: mouse. The read comes to an end 1 residue before the CDR3 does, leaving the germline J gene to fill in the end. This chain links TRBV12-1 with TRBJ2-1, with D unclear. This CDR3 region has 14 residues. The V gene lost 1 base and the J gene lost 0 bases, with 6 bases spanning the gap. Germline lookup yields CDR1 SGHSN and CDR2 HYEKVE. The CDR3 bases that were read are TGTGCCAGCTCTCTTAAGGGTAACTATGCTGAGCAGTTC. Its protein product is CASSLKGNYAEQF. The complete CDR3 reads CASSLKGNYAEQFF.

Notes on this clone: Each gene name is a mouse one. The read finishes 1 residue shy of the CDR3 end, and the germline J gene is used to complete it. V is TRBV4 and J is TRBJ2-4; no firm D call. Trimming cost V 4 bases and J 0 bases, with 2 bases left between them. The CDR3 covers 12 residues. Germline CDR1 reads LGHDT; CDR2 reads YNNKQL (reference sequence). CDR3 DNA (partial): TGTGCCAGCAGCTTTAGTCAAAACACCTTGTAC. Protein product: CASSFSQNTLY. The whole CDR3 is CASSFSQNTLYF. Full variable domain (rest looked up from reference TRBV4 and TRBJ2-4): ETAVFQTPNYHVTQVGNEVSFNCKQTLGHDTMYWYKQDSKKLLKIMFSYNNKQLIVNETVPRRFSPQSSDKAHLNLRIKSVEPEDSAVYLCASSFSQNTLYFGAGTRLSVL.

This clone appeared once. Genes here carry mouse names. From the germline J gene comes the end of the CDR3, since the read stops 1 residue before it. The V gene is TRBV1, the J gene TRBJ2-1, with no clear D. Trimming shortened V by 0 bases and J by 5 bases, and 8 bases separated the two germline ends. This CDR3 region has 14 residues. Germline CDR1 reads NSQYPW; CDR2 reads LRSPGD (reference sequence). The CDR3 DNA, read in part, is TGCACCTGCAGTGCAGATAAAGGGAATGCTGAGCAGTTC. Protein sequence: CTCSADKGNAEQF. The full CDR3 protein reads CTCSADKGNAEQFF.

As to this clone: Gene names are mouse gene names. The read is 1 residue too short to cover the CDR3 end, so that end is filled in from the germline J gene. The gene calls are TRBV26 and TRBJ1-1; D perhaps matches TRBD1 (5 bases). Germline assignment: CDR1 KGHPV and CDR2 FQNQEV (reference sequence). Trimming pared 4 bases from V and 1 base from J, leaving 7 bases between. CDR3 length: 13 residues. The CDR3 loop is CASSQDKNTEVFF. Incomplete CDR3 DNA: TGTGCCAGCAGTCAGGACAAAAACACAGAAGTCTTC. The whole variable domain, remainder taken from reference TRBV26 and TRBJ1-1, is NSKVIQTPRYLVKGQGQKAKMRCIPEKGHPVVFWYQQNKNNEFKFLINFQNQEVLQQIDMTEKRFSAECPSNSPCSLEIQSSEAGDSALYLCASSQDKNTEVFFGKGTRLTVV.

With respect to this clone: Mouse germline and gene names are used. The CDR3 extends 1 residue past the end of the read, so its final part is completed from the germline J gene. The chain is built from TRBV26 and TRBJ1-3; a weak D match, TRBD1 (6 bases). The germline gives CDR1 KGHPV, CDR2 FQNQEV (reference sequence). Trimming removed 3 bases from V and 0 bases from J, with 9 bases in between. CDR3 length: 15 amino acids. This CDR3 is CASSLGGNSGNTLYF. The DNA read from the CDR3 is TGTGCCAGCAGTCTAGGGGGGAATTCTGGAAATACGCTCTAT.

A word on this clone: Germline and genes here are mouse. The read stops 1 residue short of the end of the CDR3; the missing end is completed from the germline J gene. The J gene is TRBJ2-7, the V gene TRBV15; D remains unclear. The CDR3 contains 14 residues. Germline CDR1 is SGHND and CDR2 is FRSKSL. Between the trimmed V and J ends, which lost 2 bases and 0 bases, there was a span of 8 bases. Here the CDR3 reads CASSLTGSSYEQYF. The covered CDR3 bases are TGTGCCAGCAGTTTAACCGGGAGCTCCTATGAACAGTAC.

On this clone itself: The genes and germline here are from mouse. The CDR3 end falls 1 residue outside the read, so it is completed with the germline J gene. V is TRBV12-1 and J is TRBJ2-7; D is uncertain. In germline, CDR1 is SGHSN, CDR2 HYEKVE. The CDR3 runs 11 residues. The germline V and J ends were trimmed by 4 bases and 7 bases, with 10 bases remaining between them. CDR3 sequence reads: CASSRGPEQYF. The covered CDR3 bases are TGTGCCAGCTCCCGCGGGCCGGAACAGTAC.

Points on this clone: The genes are named according to mouse. The read stops 1 residue short of the end of the CDR3; the missing end is completed from the germline J gene. The chain couples TRBV26 to TRBJ2-5; the match to TRBD2 covers 7 bases. Unmatched junction bases numbered 3, after V lost 3 bases and J lost 0 bases. The germline V gene has CDR1 KGHPV and CDR2 FQNQEV (reference sequence). The CDR3 has 15 residues. CDR3 DNA, as far as it was read: TGTGCCAGCAGTCTACTGGGGTTTAACCAAGACACCCAGTAC. The encoded protein is CASSLLGFNQDTQY. The complete CDR3 protein is CASSLLGFNQDTQYF.

By share, this clone counts as large (0.1 to 1%). All gene names here are mouse names. With the read ending 1 residue before the CDR3 end, the germline J gene is used to fill in that end. The chain couples TRBV29 to TRBJ1-4, with a possible D match to TRBD1 (5 bases). This CDR3 comprises 13 residues. The V end lost 2 bases, the J end lost 6 bases, and 7 bases lay between the germline ends. Germline V gene lookup returns CDR1 MSHET and CDR2 SYDVDS. CDR3 sequence: CASSLGGDERLFF. The sequenced CDR3 bases are TGTGCTAGCAGTTTAGGGGGGGACGAAAGATTATTT.

About this clone itself: The gene symbols are mouse symbols. From the germline J gene comes the end of the CDR3, since the read stops 1 residue before it. V usage is TRBV12-2 and J usage is TRBJ2-1, with TRBD2 matching 8 bases. The ends lost 0 bases at V and 1 base at J; junction bases unmatched: 1. Germline V gene sequence: CDR1 SGHLS, CDR2 HYDKME. The CDR3 loop spans 15 amino acids. CDR3: CASSLGGANYAEQFF. CDR3 bases read: TGTGCCAGCTCTCTCGGGGGGGCGAACTATGCTGAGCAGTTC.

Remarks on this clone: Mouse gene names and germline throughout. The sequenced CDR3 bases are TGTGCCAGCGGTGAAGGACTGGGGGGTTTATATGAACAGTAC. This codes for CASGEGLGGLYEQY. The complete CDR3 sequence is CASGEGLGGLYEQYF. This rearrangement joins TRBV13-2 to TRBJ2-7; 11 bases agree with TRBD2. The CDR3 end is not reached by the read, which stops 1 residue before it; the germline J gene fills it in. The germline CDR1 and CDR2 sequences are NNHNN and SYGAGS (reference sequence). This CDR3 contains 15 residues. Germline trimming cut 2 bases from V and 4 bases from J; bases unmatched to any gene: 5.

A word on this clone: Gene labels here are mouse ones. The sequence runs out 1 residue before the end of the CDR3; the remainder is reconstructed from the germline J gene. This chain joins TRBV16 and TRBJ2-1, with a weak D call TRBD2 (7 bases). CDR1 SGHSA and CDR2 FRNQAP come from the germline V gene. Trimming cost V 3 bases and J 6 bases, with 12 bases left between them. This CDR3 contains 14 residues. The CDR3 spells CASSFGGLGAEQFF. The DNA read from the CDR3 is TGTGCAAGCAGCTTTGGGGGGCTGGGTGCTGAGCAGTTC.

Remarks on this clone: Genes and germline are mouse. The sequenced fragment ends 1 residue before the CDR3 boundary, so the rest is inferred from the germline J gene. The chain is built from TRBV23 and TRBJ1-3; the D call in the table, TRBD1, was not verified against the DNA. CDR3 size: 14 residues. CDR1 is KGHTA and CDR2 is FQNQQP in the germline V gene. CDR3 loop: CSSSPWDTGNTLYF. The sequenced part of the CDR3 DNA is TGCTCCAGCAGTCCCTGGGACACTGGAAATACGCTCTAT.